These 2 T cell receptor beta chains originate from one sample sequenced in a study of blood T cells in healthy people across ages. Sample-barcoded 5' priming and a J-beta primer mix drove a second PCR of 7 to 11 cycles. Each CDR3 protein gets one entry after TCRdb re-called the 5' RACE reads with MiXCR. The sample lists 1.5 million to 2 million distinct CDR3 sequences, 28% seen once, with around 7.7% in the top ten. The sequenced sample was blood. These receptors were taken from a young woman in good health.

V and J are TRBV7-2 and TRBJ2-2; the D call may be TRBD1 or TRBD2 (5 bases each). CDR3 length: 17 residues. Germline V gives CDR1 SGHTA, CDR2 FQGNSA. V lost 1 base, J lost 5 bases, and 17 bases lay in between. Here the CDR3 reads CASSLVPPGSVTGELFF. Here the CDR3 DNA reads TGTGCCAGCAGCTTAGTCCCCCCAGGGAGTGTAACCGGGGAGCTGTTTTTT.

This clonotype has just one count. This chain connects TRBV7-9 to TRBJ2-5; D unclear. Trimming took 4 bases from V and 5 from J, leaving 11 bases between them. There are 13 residues in the CDR3. Germline CDR1 is SEHNR and CDR2 is FQNEAQ (reference sequence). CDR3 sequence: CASSSSGMETQYF. The CDR3 region has the DNA TGTGCCAGCAGCTCCTCAGGAATGGAGACCCAGTACTTC.